This TCR beta chain derives from a study of cytomegalovirus exposure and HLA in healthy donors. Study-wide results and limits: Generally TCR sequences proved uncommon, though certain public TCRs appeared in numerous donors. Researchers reported that a few CMV-associated chains were confirmed in vitro as CMV antigen-specific. Likely technical artifact: a cluster of highly shared sequence variants. Researchers reported in a later analysis that a missense DCLRE1C variant was tied to TCR beta V- and J-gene trimming.

CDR3 size: 14 residues. Germline CDR1 reads SNHLY; CDR2 reads FYNNEI. With 2 bases clipped from V and 5 bases from J, the junction kept 3 bases outside the gene matches. Both 60 Vbeta primers and 13 Jbeta primers went into the PCR. Here immunoSEQ multiplex PCR was the method, and the copy in TCRdb shows in-frame clones only, minus some. The sample holds approximately 140,000 clones, 65% to 85% seen once. Comment on this clone: What it binds is not known.

This sequence joins TRBV2 and TRBJ2-3; 8 bases fit TRBD1. The clonotype was recovered from a woman in her forties in good health and CMV-seronegative. Sequenced input: PBMCs. CDR3 nucleotides: TGTGCCAGCAGTGAACAGGGGGCAGGAGATACGCAGTATTTT. Its protein product is CASSEQGAGDTQYF.